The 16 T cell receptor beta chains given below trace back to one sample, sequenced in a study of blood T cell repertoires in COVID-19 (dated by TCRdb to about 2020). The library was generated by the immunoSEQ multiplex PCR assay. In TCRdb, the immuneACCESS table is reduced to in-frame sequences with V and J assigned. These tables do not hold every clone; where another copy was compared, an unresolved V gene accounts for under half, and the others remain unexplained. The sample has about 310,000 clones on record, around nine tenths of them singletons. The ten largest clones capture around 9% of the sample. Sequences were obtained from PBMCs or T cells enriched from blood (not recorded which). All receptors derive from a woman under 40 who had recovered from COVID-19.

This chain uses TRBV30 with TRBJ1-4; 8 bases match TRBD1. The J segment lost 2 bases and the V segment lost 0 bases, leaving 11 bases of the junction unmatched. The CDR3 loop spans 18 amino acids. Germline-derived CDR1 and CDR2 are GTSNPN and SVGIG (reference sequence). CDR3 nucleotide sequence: TGTGCCTGGAGTGTACTGACAGGGGAATGGTCCACTAATGAAAAACTGTTTTTT. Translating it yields CAWSVLTGEWSTNEKLFF.

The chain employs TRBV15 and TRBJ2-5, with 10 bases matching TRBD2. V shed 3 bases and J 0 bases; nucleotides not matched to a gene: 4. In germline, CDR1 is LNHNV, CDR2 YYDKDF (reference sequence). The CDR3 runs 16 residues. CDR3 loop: CATSSRSGRYQETQYF. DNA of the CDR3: TGTGCCACCAGCAGCCGTAGCGGGAGGTACCAAGAGACCCAGTACTTC.

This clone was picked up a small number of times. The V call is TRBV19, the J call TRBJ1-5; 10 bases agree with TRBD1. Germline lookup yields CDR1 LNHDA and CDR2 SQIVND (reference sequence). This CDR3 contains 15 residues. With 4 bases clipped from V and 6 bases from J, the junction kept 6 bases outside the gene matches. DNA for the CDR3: TGTGCCAGTAGTAGTAGGACAGGGGGGTTTCAGCCCCAGCATTTT. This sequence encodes CASSSRTGGFQPQHF.

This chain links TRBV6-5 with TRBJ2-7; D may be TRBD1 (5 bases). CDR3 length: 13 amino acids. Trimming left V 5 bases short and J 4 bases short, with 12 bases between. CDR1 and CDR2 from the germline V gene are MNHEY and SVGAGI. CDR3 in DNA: TGTGCCAGCAGTCGTAAACAGGATTACGAGCAGTACTTC. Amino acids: CASSRKQDYEQYF.

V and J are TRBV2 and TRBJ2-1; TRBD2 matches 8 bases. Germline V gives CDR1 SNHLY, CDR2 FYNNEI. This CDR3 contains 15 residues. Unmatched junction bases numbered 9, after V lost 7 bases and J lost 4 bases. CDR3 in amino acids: CASKVGSGRYNEQFF. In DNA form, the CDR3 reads TGTGCCAGCAAGGTGGGCAGCGGGAGATACAATGAGCAGTTCTTC.

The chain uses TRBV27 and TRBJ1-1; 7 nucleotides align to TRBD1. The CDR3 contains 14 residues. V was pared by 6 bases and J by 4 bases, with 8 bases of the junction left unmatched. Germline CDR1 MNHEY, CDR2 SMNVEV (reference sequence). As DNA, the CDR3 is TGTGCCAGCAGATTTCACAGGGGCCCCACTGAAGCTTTCTTT. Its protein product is CASRFHRGPTEAFF.

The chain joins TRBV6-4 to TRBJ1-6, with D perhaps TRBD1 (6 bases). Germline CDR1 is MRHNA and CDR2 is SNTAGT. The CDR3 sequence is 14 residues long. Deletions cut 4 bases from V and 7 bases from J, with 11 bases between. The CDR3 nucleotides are TGTGCCAGCAGTGCCGAGGGGGACAATTCACCCCTCCACTTT. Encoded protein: CASSAEGDNSPLHF.

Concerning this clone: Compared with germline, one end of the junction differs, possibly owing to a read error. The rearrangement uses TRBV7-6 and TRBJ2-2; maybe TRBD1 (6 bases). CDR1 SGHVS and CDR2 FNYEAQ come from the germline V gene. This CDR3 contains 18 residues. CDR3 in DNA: TGTGCCAGCAGCCTAGCTTGGGGGCGCAGGTCGGACACCGGGGAGCTGTTTTTT. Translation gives CASSLAWGRRSDTGELFF.

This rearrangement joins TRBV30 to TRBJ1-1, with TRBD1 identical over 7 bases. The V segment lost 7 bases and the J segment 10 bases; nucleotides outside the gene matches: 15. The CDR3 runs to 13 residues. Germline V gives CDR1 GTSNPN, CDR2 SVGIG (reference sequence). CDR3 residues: CAFRLEGDSRAFF. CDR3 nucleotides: TGTGCCTTCCGCTTAGAAGGGGACAGTAGAGCTTTCTTT.

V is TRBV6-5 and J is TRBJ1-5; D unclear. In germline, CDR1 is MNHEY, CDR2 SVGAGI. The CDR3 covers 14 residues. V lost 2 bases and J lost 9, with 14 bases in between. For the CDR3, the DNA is TGTGCCAGCAGTTACGGACTGCCGGGGTGGCCCCAGCATTTT. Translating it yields CASSYGLPGWPQHF.

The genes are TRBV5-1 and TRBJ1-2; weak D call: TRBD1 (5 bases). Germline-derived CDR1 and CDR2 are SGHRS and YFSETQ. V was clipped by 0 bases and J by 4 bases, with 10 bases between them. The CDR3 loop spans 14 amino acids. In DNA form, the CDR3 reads TGCGCCAGCAGCTTGGACCGACAGCGCTATGGCTACACCTTC. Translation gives CASSLDRQRYGYTF. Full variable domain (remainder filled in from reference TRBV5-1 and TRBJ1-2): KAGVTQTPRYLIKTRGQQVTLSCSPISGHRSVSWYQQTPGQGLQFLFEYFSETQRNKGNFPGRFSGRQFSNSRSEMNVSTLELGDSALYLCASSLDRQRYGYTFGSGTRLTVV.

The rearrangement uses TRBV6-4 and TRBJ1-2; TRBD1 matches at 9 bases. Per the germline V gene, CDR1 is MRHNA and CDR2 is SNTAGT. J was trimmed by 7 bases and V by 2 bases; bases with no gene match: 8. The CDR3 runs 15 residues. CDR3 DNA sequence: TGTGCCAGCAGTGACCCGGGACAGGGATTCGGTGGCTACACCTTC. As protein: CASSDPGQGFGGYTF.

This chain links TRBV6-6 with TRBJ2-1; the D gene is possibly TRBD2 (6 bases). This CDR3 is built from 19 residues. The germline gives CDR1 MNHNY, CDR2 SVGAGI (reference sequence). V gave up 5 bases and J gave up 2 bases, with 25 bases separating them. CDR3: CASSPKGAEGKRPYNEQFF. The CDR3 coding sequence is TGTGCCAGCAGTCCCAAGGGAGCGGAGGGCAAACGACCCTACAATGAGCAGTTCTTC.

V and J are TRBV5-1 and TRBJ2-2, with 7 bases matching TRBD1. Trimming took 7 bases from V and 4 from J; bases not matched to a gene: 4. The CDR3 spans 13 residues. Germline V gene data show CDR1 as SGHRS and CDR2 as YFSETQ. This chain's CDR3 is CASLRDSTGELFF. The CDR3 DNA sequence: TGCGCCAGCCTCCGGGACAGCACCGGGGAGCTGTTTTTT.

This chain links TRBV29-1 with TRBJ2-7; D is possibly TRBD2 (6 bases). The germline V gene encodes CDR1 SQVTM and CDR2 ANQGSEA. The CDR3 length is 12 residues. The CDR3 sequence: CSGRWGPYEQYF. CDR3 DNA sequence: TGCAGTGGGAGGTGGGGTCCCTACGAGCAGTACTTC.

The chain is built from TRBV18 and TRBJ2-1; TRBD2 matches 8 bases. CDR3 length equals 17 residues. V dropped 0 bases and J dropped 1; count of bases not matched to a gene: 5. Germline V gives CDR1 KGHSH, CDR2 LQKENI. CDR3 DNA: TGTGCCAGCTCACCACCGGTCGGGAGGGGGTCCTACAATGAGCAGTTCTTC. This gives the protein CASSPPVGRGSYNEQFF.